A single TCR beta chain is shown here with its context. What it binds is not known. This sample was taken from a study of OX40 agonist ivuxolimab in advanced cancers. Study-wide findings and caveats: In the 0.1 to 3.0 mg/kg range, CD4+ and CD8+ blood T cells had expanded clonally by week 6.

Germline V gives CDR1 MDHEN, CDR2 SYDVKM. There are 12 residues in the CDR3. The germline V and J ends were trimmed by 2 bases and 6 bases, with 5 bases remaining between them. Some clones are missing from TCRdb's copy, which holds only in-frame ones; the method was immunoSEQ multiplex PCR. The sample contains roughly 100,000 clones, about 92% of which appear only once. This receptor was obtained from an adult with an advanced solid tumor such as melanoma, head and neck, liver or kidney cancer. This specimen was CD4+ or CD8+ T cells sorted from blood, taken in a trial of the OX40 agonist ivuxolimab. The rearrangement links TRBV28 to TRBJ1-5; D is undetermined. The CDR3 here is CASSLRGQPQHF. In DNA form, the CDR3 reads TGTGCCAGCAGTTTACGGGGTCAGCCCCAGCATTTT.